The source of this T cell receptor (beta chain) is a study of a mutant IDH1 vaccine in newly diagnosed glioma. Overall study context: Patients were started on vaccination 4-6 weeks after radiotherapy alone, or with temozolomide cycles. Treated individuals were approximately 62% male and approximately 38% female, averaging roughly 39 years of age. The therapy given earlier, which was standard therapy, consisted of radiotherapy, temozolomide, or both, and most of the patients received both.

Clones were read by immunoSEQ multiplex PCR, and TCRdb kept only the in-frame ones, dropping some. The profile shows fewer than 30,000 clones, 65% to 85% of them singletons. As to time point: week 5, during vaccination. The content of each vaccine dose was 300 ug of mutant IDH1 20-mer peptide, and topical imiquimod accompanied it. The CDR3 contains 15 residues. The germline V gene has CDR1 LGHNA and CDR2 YSLEER. The germline V and J ends were trimmed by 0 bases and 2 bases, with 9 bases remaining between them. With respect to this clone: Antigen specificity is unknown.

V and J are TRBV4-3 and TRBJ2-3; D is undetermined. Sequences were derived from PBMCs, sampled from a glioma patient whose treatment included an IDH1 peptide vaccine. The origin of this receptor is a man in his forties with glioma. The CDR3 protein is CASSQEASNTDTQYF. CDR3 nucleotides: TGCGCCAGCAGCCAAGAGGCCAGCAACACAGATACGCAGTATTTT.